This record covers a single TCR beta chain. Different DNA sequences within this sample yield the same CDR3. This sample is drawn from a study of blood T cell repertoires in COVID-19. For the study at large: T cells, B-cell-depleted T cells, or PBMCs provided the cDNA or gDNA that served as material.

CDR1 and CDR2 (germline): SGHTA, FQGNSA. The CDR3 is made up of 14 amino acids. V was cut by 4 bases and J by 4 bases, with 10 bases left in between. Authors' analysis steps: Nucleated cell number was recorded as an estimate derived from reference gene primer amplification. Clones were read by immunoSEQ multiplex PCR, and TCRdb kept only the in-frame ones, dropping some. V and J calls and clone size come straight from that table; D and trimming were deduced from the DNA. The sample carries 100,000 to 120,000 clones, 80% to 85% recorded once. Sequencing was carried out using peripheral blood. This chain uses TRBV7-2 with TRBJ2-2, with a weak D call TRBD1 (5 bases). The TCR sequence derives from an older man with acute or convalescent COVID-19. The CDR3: CASSYRTGTGELFF. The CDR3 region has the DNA TGTGCCAGCAGCTACAGGACGGGCACCGGGGAGCTGTTTTTT.